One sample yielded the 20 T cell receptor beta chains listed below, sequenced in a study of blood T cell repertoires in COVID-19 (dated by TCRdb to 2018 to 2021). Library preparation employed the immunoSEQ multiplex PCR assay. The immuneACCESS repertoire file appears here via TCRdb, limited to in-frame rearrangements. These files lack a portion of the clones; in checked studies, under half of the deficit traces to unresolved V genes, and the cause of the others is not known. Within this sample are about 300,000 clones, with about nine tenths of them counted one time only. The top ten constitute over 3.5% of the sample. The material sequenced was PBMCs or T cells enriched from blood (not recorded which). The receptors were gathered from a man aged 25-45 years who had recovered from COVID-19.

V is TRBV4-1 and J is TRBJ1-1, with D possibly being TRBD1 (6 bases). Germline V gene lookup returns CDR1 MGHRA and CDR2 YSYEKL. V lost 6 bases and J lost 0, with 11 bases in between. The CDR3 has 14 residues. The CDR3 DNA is TGCGCCAGCAGAAGACAGGCAATGAACACTGAAGCTTTCTTT. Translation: CASRRQAMNTEAFF.

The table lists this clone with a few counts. CDR3 sequence reads: CASSQTNRAIGGELFF. DNA of the CDR3: TGCGCCAGCAGCCAAACTAACAGGGCCATCGGCGGGGAGCTGTTTTTT. The rearrangement joins TRBV4-1 to TRBJ2-2; possibly TRBD1 for D (6 bases). The CDR3 is made up of 16 amino acids. The germline gives CDR1 MGHRA, CDR2 YSYEKL. The V and J ends lost 2 bases and 7 bases respectively, with 17 bases between them.

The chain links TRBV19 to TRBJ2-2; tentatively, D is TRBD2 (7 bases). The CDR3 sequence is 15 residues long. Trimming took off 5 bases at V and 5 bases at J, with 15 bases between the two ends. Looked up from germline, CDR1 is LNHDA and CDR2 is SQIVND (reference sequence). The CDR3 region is CASSPRRGGTGELFF. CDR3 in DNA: TGTGCCAGTAGTCCGAGGAGGGGGGGAACCGGGGAGCTGTTTTTT.

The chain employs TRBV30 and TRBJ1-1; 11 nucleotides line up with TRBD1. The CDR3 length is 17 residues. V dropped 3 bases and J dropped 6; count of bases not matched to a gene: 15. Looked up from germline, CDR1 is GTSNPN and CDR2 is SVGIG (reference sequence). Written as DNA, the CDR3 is TGTGCCTGGAGCGAGGGACAGGGGGAACCATCCGGGCCTGAAGCTTTCTTT. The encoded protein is CAWSEGQGEPSGPEAFF.

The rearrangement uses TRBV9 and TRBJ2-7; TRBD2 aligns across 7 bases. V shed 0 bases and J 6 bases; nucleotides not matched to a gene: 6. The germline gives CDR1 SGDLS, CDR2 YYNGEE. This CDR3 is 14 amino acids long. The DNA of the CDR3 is TGTGCCAGCAGCGTAGGGGCAGGGAGGGTCGAGCAGTACTTC. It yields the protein CASSVGAGRVEQYF.

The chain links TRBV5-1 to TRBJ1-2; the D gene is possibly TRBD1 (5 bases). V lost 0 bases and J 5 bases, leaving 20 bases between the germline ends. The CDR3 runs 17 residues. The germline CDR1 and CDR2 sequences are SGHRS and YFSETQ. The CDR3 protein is CASSLEEGSVTIYGYTF. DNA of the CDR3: TGCGCCAGCAGCTTGGAGGAGGGGAGCGTCACAATATATGGCTACACCTTC.

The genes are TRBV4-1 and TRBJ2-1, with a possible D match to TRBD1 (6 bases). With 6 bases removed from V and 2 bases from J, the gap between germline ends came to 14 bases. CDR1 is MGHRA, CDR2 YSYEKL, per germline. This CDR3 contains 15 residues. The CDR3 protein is CASSLSAGAYNEQFF. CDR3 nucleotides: TGCGCCAGCAGTCTCTCGGCAGGGGCCTACAATGAGCAGTTCTTC.

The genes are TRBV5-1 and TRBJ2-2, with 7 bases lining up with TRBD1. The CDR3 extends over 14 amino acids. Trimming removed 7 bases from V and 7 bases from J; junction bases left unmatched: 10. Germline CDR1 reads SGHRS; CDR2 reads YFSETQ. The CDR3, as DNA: TGCGCCAGCGAGAAGGGGGCGCAGGGCGGGGAGCTGTTTTTT. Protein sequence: CASEKGAQGGELFF.

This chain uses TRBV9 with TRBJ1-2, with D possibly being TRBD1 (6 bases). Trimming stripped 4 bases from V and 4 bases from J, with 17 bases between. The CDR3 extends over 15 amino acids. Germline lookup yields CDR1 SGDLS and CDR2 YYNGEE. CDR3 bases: TGTGCCAGCAGCCCAGGAACAGGGCAGGGCTATGGCTACACCTTC. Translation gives CASSPGTGQGYGYTF.

In DNA, the CDR3 is TGTGCCAGTAGCTCACGGACAGCGTTATACGAGCAGTACTTC. Its protein product is CASSSRTALYEQYF. The chain joins TRBV19 to TRBJ2-7, with D possibly being TRBD1 (6 bases). The CDR3 runs 14 residues. Trimming stripped 6 bases from V and 4 bases from J, with 16 bases between. Germline-derived CDR1 and CDR2 are LNHDA and SQIVND (reference sequence).

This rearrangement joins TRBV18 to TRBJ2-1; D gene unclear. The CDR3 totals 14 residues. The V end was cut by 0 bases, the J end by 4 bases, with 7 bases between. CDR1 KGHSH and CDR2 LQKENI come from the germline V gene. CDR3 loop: CASSPPILYNEQFF. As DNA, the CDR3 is TGTGCCAGCTCACCACCTATACTTTACAATGAGCAGTTCTTC.

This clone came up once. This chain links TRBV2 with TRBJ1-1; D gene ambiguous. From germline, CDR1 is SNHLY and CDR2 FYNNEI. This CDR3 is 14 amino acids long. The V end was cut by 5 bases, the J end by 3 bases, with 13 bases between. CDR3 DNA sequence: TGTGCCAGCAGTACCTTGGGGAGAGACACTGAAGCTTTCTTT. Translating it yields CASSTLGRDTEAFF.

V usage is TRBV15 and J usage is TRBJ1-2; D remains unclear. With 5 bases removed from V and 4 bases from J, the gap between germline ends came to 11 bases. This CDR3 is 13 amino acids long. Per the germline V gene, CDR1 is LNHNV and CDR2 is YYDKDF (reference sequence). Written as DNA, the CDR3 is TGTGCCACCAGCCCTATGGGGAGCTATGGCTACACCTTC. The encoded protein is CATSPMGSYGYTF.

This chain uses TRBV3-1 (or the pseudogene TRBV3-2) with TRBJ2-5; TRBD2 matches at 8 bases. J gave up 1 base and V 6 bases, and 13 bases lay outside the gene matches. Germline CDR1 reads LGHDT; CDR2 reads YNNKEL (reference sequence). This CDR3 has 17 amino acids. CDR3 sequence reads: CASSRTPGGATQETQYF. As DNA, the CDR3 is TGTGCCAGCAGTCGAACCCCCGGGGGGGCGACCCAAGAGACCCAGTACTTC.

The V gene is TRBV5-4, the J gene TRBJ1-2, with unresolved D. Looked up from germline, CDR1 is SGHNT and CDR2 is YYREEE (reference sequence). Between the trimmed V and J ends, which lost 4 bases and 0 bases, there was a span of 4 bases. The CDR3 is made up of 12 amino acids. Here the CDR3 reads CASSTANYGYTF. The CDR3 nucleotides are TGTGCCAGCAGCACAGCTAACTATGGCTACACCTTC.

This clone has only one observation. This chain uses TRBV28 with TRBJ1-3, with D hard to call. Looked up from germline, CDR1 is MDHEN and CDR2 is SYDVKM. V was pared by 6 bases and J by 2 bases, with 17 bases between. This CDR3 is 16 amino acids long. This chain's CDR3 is CASSLRHLLTGNTIYF. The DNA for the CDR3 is TGTGCCAGCAGCTTGCGACACCTTTTAACTGGAAACACCATATATTTT.

The CDR3 reads CASSGQGVVGNIQYF. CDR3 nucleotide sequence: TGTGCCAGCAGCGGACAGGGCGTTGTAGGAAACATTCAGTACTTC. The chain carries TRBV9 and TRBJ2-4, with 7 nucleotides matching TRBD1. Germline lookup yields CDR1 SGDLS and CDR2 YYNGEE. The ends lost 3 bases at V and 6 bases at J; junction bases unmatched: 9. This CDR3 comprises 15 residues.

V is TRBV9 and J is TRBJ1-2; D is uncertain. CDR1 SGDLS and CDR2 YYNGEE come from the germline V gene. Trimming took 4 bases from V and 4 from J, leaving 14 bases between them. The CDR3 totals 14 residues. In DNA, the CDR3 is TGTGCCAGCAGCACACCGGGAGGAGGCTATGGCTACACCTTC. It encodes CASSTPGGGYGYTF. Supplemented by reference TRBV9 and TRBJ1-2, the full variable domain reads DSGVTQTPKHLITATGQRVTLRCSPRSGDLSVYWYQQSLDQGLQFLIQYYNGEERAKGNILERFSAQQFPDLHSELNLSSLELGDSALYFCASSTPGGGYGYTFGSGTRLTVV.

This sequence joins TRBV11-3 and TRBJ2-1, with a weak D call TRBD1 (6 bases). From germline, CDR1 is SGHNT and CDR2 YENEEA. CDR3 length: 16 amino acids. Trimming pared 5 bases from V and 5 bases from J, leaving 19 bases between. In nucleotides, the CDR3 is TGTGCCAGCAGCGTGACGAGGGGGATGCTAAACAATGAGCAGTTCTTC. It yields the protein CASSVTRGMLNNEQFF.

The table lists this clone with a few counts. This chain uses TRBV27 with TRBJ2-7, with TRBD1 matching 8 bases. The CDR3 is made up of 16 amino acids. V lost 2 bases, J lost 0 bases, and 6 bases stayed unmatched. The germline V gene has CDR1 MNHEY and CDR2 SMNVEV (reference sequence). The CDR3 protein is CASSLVWTGPSYEQYF. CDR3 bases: TGTGCCAGCAGTTTAGTCTGGACAGGGCCCTCCTACGAGCAGTACTTC.